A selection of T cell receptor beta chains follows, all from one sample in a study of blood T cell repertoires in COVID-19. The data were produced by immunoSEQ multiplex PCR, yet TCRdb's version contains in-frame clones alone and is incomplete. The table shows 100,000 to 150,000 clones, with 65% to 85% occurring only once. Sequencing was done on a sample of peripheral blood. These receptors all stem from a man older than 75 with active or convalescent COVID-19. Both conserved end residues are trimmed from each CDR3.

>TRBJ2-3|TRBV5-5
ASSIRDSRTDTQY
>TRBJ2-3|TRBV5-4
ASSPDRGYTDTQY
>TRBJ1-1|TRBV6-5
ASSPLTGNTEAF
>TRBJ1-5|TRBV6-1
ASSEVDSYQPQH
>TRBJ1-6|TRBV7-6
ASSLRQVDNSPLH
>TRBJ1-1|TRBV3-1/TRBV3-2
ASRGSGEAF
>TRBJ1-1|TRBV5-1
ASSLARGRFDTEAF
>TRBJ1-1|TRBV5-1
ASSLVPSNTEAF
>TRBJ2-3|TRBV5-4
ASSPGGLAGGTTDTQY
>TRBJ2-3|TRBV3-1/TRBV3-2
ASSQATGAFSTDTQY
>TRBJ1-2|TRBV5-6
ASSLATGGLPGRGYGYT
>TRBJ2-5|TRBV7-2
ASSSGLAGGPETQY
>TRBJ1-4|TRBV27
ASSLLQANEKLF
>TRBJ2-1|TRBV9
ASSVGGLAGGSAYNEQF
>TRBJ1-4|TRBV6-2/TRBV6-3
ASSSRVGANEKLF
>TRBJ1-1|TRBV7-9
ASSLERTGTTEAF
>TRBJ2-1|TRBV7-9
ASSRTAGSEQF
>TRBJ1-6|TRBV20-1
RIGGVAPLH
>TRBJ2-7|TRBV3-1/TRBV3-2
ASSQGWRGRSYEQY
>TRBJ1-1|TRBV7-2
ASSWPTGLGTEAF
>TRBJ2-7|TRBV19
ASSMAGLEQY
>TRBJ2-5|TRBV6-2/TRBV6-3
ASSARGTQETQY
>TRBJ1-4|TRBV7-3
ASSARQRTNEKLF
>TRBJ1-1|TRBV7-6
ASSLGDRGRPMNTEAF
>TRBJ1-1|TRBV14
ASRDRGNTEAF
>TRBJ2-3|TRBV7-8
ASSPTAWDTQY
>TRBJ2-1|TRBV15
ATSREQGADEQF
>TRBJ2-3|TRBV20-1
SASPGTSGGDTQY
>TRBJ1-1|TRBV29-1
SVVGTYNTEAF
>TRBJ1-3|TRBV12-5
ASGNSRSGNTIY
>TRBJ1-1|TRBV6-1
ASSERGADTEAF
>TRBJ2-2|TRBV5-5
ASSPGTPNTGELF
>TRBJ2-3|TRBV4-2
ASSQDPFRGGSTDTQY
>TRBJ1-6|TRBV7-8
ASSLAGRDRSPLH
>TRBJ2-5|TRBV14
ASSYRLAGEETQY
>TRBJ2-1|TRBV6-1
ASSERTLAGQF